This T cell receptor (beta chain) came from a study of blood T cell repertoires in COVID-19. In the original processing: Reference gene primer amplification gave nucleated cell count estimates. TCRdb's table, derived via immunoSEQ multiplex PCR, lists solely in-frame clones and lacks some. V and J calls plus clone size are reproduced from that table; the DNA served to infer D and trimming. This sample has about 200,000 clones; about 93% occur once, and the top ten carry around 0.84%. The trim removed 8 bases at V and 3 bases at J, leaving 6 bases unmatched. Germline V CDR1 and CDR2: LNHDA, SQIVND (reference sequence). The CDR3 has 14 amino acids.

The sequencing sample was made of peripheral blood. The chain combines TRBV19 with TRBJ2-3, with 9 bases that match TRBD2. The receptor was derived from a man aged 60-69 years with COVID-19, enrolled during active disease. Here the CDR3 DNA reads TGTGCCAGTCGGGGCGGGAGGGGAACAGATACGCAGTATTTT. Protein: CASRGGRGTDTQYF.